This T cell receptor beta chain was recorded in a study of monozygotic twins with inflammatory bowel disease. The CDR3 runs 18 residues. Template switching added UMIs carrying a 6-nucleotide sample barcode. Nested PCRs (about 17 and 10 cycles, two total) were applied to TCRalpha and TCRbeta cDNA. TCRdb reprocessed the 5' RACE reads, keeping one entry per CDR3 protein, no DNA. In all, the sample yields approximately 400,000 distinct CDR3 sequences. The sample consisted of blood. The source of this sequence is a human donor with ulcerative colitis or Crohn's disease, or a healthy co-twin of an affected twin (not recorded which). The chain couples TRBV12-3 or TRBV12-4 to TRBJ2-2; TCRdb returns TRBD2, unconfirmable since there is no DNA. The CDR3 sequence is CASSMGLAGGRNTGELFF.